This T cell receptor (beta chain) was recorded in a study of cytomegalovirus exposure and HLA in healthy donors. This clone appeared a single time. Its antigen is undetermined. The CDR3 spans 14 residues. CDR1 and CDR2 from the germline V gene are SNHLY and FYNNEI. The ends were cut back, 5 bases at V and 0 bases at J, with 8 bases in the middle. PCR primers comprised 60 Vbeta and 13 Jbeta primers. Some clones are missing from TCRdb's copy, which holds only in-frame ones; the method was immunoSEQ multiplex PCR. The sample records 150,000 or so clones, 75% being singletons. These donors counted as nominally healthy when sampled, but unrecorded immune exposures were likely. Overall study findings and caveats: Later analysis showed most CMV-associated TCR beta chains appearing HLA-restricted. Earlier analysis yielded a pattern in which most TCR beta V segments were productive about 90% or about 30% of the time. Clonal expansion, a later analysis showed, was greater in HLA-associated TCR beta chains than in equally common others.

The chain couples TRBV2 to TRBJ1-3; D is uncertain. Sequenced sample: PBMCs. This clonotype was obtained from a man younger than 40 in good health and CMV-seronegative. The CDR3 is CASSPDTSGNTIYF. The CDR3 region has the DNA TGTGCCAGCAGTCCCGACACCTCTGGAAACACCATATATTTT.